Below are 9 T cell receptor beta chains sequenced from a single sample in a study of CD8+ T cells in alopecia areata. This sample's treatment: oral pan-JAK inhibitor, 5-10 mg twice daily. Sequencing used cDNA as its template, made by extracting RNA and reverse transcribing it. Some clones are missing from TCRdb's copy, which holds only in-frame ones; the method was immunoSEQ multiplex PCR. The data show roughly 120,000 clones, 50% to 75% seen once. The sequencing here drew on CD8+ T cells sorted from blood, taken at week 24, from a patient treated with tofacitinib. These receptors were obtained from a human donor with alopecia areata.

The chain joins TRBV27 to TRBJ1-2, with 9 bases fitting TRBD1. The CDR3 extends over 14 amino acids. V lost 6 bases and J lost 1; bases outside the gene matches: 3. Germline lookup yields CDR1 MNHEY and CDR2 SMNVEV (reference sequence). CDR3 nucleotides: TGTGCCAGCAGGACAGGGGGAAGTAACTATGGCTACACCTTC. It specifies CASRTGGSNYGYTF.

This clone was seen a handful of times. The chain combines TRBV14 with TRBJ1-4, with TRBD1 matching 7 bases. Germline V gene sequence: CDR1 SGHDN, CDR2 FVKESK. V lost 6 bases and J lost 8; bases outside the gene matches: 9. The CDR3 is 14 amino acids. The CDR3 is CASSRQGMGEKLFF. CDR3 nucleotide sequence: TGTGCCAGCAGTCGACAGGGAATGGGGGAAAAACTGTTTTTT.

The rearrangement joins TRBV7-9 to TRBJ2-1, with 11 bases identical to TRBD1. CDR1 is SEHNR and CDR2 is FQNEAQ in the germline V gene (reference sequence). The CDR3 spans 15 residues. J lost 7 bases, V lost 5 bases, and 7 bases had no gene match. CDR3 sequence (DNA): TGTGCCAGCAGCCTTGGACAGGGGGCTAGAAATGAGCAGTTCTTC. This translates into CASSLGQGARNEQFF. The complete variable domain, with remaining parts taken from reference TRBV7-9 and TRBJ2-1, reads DTGVSQNPRHKITKRGQNVTFRCDPISEHNRLYWYRQTLGQGPEFLTYFQNEAQLEKSRLLSDRFSAERPKGSFSTLEIQRTEQGDSAMYLCASSLGQGARNEQFFGPGTRLTVL.

Here the CDR3 reads CASTVPGAHNEQFF. DNA for the CDR3: TGTGCCAGCACGGTCCCCGGGGCACACAATGAGCAGTTCTTC. The chain links TRBV2 to TRBJ2-1, with D tentatively TRBD1 or TRBD2 (5 bases each). The CDR3 extends over 14 amino acids. Germline-derived CDR1 and CDR2 are SNHLY and FYNNEI. Trimming took off 7 bases at V and 5 bases at J, with 15 bases between the two ends.

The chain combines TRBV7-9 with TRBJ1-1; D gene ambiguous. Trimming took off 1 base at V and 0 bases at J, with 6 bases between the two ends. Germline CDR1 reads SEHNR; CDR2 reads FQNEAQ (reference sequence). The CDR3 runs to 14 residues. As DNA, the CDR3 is TGTGCCAGCAGCTTAGGGACTTTGAACACTGAAGCTTTCTTT. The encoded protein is CASSLGTLNTEAFF.

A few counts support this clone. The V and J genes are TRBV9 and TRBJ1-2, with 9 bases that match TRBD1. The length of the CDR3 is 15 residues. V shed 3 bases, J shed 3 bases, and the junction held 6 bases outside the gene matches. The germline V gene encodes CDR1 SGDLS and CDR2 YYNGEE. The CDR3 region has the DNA TGTGCCAGCAGCGGGACAGGGGCCCTCTACTATGGCTACACCTTC. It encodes CASSGTGALYYGYTF.

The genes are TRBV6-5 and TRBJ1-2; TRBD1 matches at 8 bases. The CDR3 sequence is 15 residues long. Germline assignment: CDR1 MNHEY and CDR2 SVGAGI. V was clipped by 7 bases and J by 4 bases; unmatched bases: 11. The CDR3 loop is CASMFRGRKVYGYTF. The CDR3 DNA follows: TGTGCCAGCATGTTCAGGGGGCGCAAAGTCTATGGCTACACCTTC.

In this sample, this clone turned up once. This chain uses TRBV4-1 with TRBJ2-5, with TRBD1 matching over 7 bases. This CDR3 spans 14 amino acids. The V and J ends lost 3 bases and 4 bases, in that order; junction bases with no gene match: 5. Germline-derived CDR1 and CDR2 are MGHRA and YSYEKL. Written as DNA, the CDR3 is TGCGCCAGCAGCCAGTCAAGGGGGCGAGAGACCCAGTACTTC. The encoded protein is CASSQSRGRETQYF.

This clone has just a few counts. The CDR3 DNA follows: TGTGCCAGCAGCTTAGGGGAAGGGGAAGAGACCCAGTACTTC. Translated, it gives CASSLGEGEETQYF. This sequence joins TRBV13 and TRBJ2-5; maybe TRBD1 (5 bases). V lost 0 bases to trimming and J lost 3 bases, with 8 bases between them. The CDR3 spans 14 residues. Germline CDR1 reads PRHDT; CDR2 reads FYEKMQ (reference sequence).